This T cell receptor (beta chain) was identified in a study of cytomegalovirus exposure and HLA in healthy donors. As for the study in general: About 79% of around 400 genotyped donors fell in the Caucasian-associated ancestry cluster.

This clone was counted a few times. Its antigen is unidentified. CDR3 length equals 15 residues. The V gene's germline CDR1 is MDHEN and CDR2 SYDVKM. V lost 2 bases, J lost 3 bases, and 14 bases lay in between. Study-wide findings and caveats: Most TCR sequences were rare, but some public TCRs occurred in many donors. Later analysis suggested most CMV-associated TCR beta chains were HLA-restricted.

Primers included in the PCR were 60 Vbeta and 13 Jbeta primers. Using immunoSEQ multiplex PCR, the repertoire was profiled, and TCRdb retains in-frame clones only, with some absent. Among approximately 95,000 clones listed, around 73% were seen once. The sequence was collected from a woman between 40 and 55 years old in good health and CMV-seropositive. Source material: PBMCs. This chain uses TRBV28 with TRBJ2-7, with D maybe TRBD2 (7 bases). CDR3 bases: TGTGCCAGCAGTTTAGGGGGGGGCGCCCTCTACGAGCAGTACTTC. Amino acids: CASSLGGGALYEQYF.